This TCR beta chain comes out of a study of blood T cell repertoires in COVID-19. Overall study: Acute-phase and convalescent COVID-19 samples originated in the United States, Italy and Spain.

Germline lookup yields CDR1 SQVTM and CDR2 ANQGSEA. This CDR3 comprises 14 residues. Trimming shortened V by 7 bases and J by 3 bases, and 19 bases separated the two germline ends. TCRdb's copy holds only in-frame clones and misses some; the assay was immunoSEQ multiplex PCR. The sample shows around 100,000 clones, 87% of them seen only once. The source material was peripheral blood. The receptor was isolated from a woman under 40 with acute or convalescent COVID-19. The chain links TRBV29-1 to TRBJ2-7; D perhaps matches TRBD2 (6 bases). The CDR3 DNA is TGCAGCGCGCAGTTAGCGGCCGGGTTCTACGAGCAGTACTTC. Its translation: CSAQLAAGFYEQYF.